This passage covers 10 T cell receptor beta chains from one sample sequenced in a study of radiation and T cells in renal cell carcinoma. Here immunoSEQ multiplex PCR was the method, and the copy in TCRdb shows in-frame clones only, minus some. The sample lists about 78,000 clones, nearly 90% occurring once. Indicated time point: blood 4 weeks post-SBRT, at nephrectomy. Treatment here: 15 Gy SBRT to primary tumor, nephrectomy 4 weeks later. The sequencing used blood, collected from a patient whose treatment included radiotherapy and nephrectomy. The receptor set was obtained from a woman aged 70-85 years with renal cell carcinoma.

This chain links TRBV7-2 with TRBJ2-5; 11 positions match TRBD2. Per the germline V gene, CDR1 is SGHTA and CDR2 is FQGNSA. The CDR3 is made up of 16 amino acids. The V segment lost 7 bases and the J segment 5 bases; nucleotides outside the gene matches: 12. CDR3 nucleotides: TGTGCCAGCACCACAGCTAGCGGGGGGCCAGGGGAGACCCAGTACTTC. This sequence encodes CASTTASGGPGETQYF.

The chain couples TRBV27 to TRBJ2-5; no clear D gene. The ends were cut back, 2 bases at V and 1 base at J, with 8 bases in the middle. Germline CDR1 MNHEY, CDR2 SMNVEV (reference sequence). The CDR3 sequence is 14 residues long. The CDR3 DNA reads as TGTGCCAGCAGTTTAATGTACAGCCAAGAGACCCAGTACTTC. Protein product: CASSLMYSQETQYF.

This sequence joins TRBV6-1 and TRBJ2-1, with no clear D. V was clipped by 7 bases and J by 4 bases, with 11 bases between them. Germline V gene lookup returns CDR1 MNHNS and CDR2 SASEGT. There are 13 residues in the CDR3. CDR3 amino acids: CASKGRIYNEQFF. The CDR3 bases are TGTGCCAGCAAAGGACGGATATACAATGAGCAGTTCTTC.

The chain couples TRBV30 to TRBJ2-1, with TRBD2 matching 9 bases. The germline V gene encodes CDR1 GTSNPN and CDR2 SVGIG (reference sequence). The CDR3 covers 16 residues. The ends lost 4 bases at V and 3 bases at J; junction bases unmatched: 10. The CDR3 DNA reads TGTGCCTGGACACCAGCGGGGGGCCGCCGCTACAATGAGCAGTTCTTC. Protein: CAWTPAGGRRYNEQFF. The full variable domain, completed using reference TRBV30 and TRBJ2-1, is SQTIHQWPATLVQPVGSPLSLECTVEGTSNPNLYWYRQAAGRGLQLLFYSVGIGQISSEVPQNLSASRPQDRQFILSSKKLLLSDSGFYLCAWTPAGGRRYNEQFFGPGTRLTVL.

In this sample, this clone turned up a few times. The chain couples TRBV29-1 to TRBJ1-1, with D unclear. Trimming pared 0 bases from V and 6 bases from J, leaving 17 bases between. CDR1 is SQVTM, CDR2 ANQGSEA, per germline. This CDR3 comprises 15 residues. DNA of the CDR3: TGCAGCGTTGAAGATCAGAAGACCCGGAGGGCTGAAGCTTTCTTT. It yields the protein CSVEDQKTRRAEAFF. Combining the CDR3 with reference TRBV29-1 and TRBJ1-1 gives the whole variable domain SAVISQKPSRDICQRGTSLTIQCQVDSQVTMMFWYRQQPGQSLTLIATANQGSEATYESGFVIDKFPISRPNLTFSTLTVSNMSPEDSSIYLCSVEDQKTRRAEAFFGQGTRLTVV.

As concerns this clone: The junction shows a germline mismatch at one end, possibly a read error. In the same sample, other DNA sequences code for this CDR3. V is TRBV27 and J is TRBJ1-1, with 8 positions matching TRBD1. Germline V gene sequence: CDR1 MNHEY, CDR2 SMNVEV (reference sequence). This CDR3 is built from 17 residues. The CDR3 nucleotides read TGTGCCAGCAGTTCCACAGTCTGGACAGGGATGAACACTGAGGCTTTCTTT. Its protein product is CASSSTVWTGMNTEAFF.

The rearrangement links TRBV18 to TRBJ2-3; 10 bases fit TRBD1. The CDR3 spans 16 residues. CDR1 and CDR2 (germline): KGHSH, LQKENI. J gave up 4 bases and V 4 bases, and 8 bases lay outside the gene matches. The CDR3 loop reads CASSLGQGVPPDTQYF. The CDR3 nucleotides read TGTGCCAGCTCACTCGGACAGGGGGTCCCCCCAGATACGCAGTATTTT.

Only a few counts were recorded for this clone. V is TRBV30 and J is TRBJ1-4; tentatively, D is TRBD1 (6 bases). V lost 3 bases, J lost 11 bases, and 19 bases lay in between. The CDR3 loop spans 14 amino acids. The germline CDR1 and CDR2 sequences are GTSNPN and SVGIG (reference sequence). CDR3 DNA sequence: TGTGCCTGGAGCGAAGGACTGCCGGGGGCGAAACTGTTTTTT. This sequence encodes CAWSEGLPGAKLFF.

The chain carries TRBV11-3 and TRBJ2-1; D not resolved. In germline, CDR1 is SGHNT, CDR2 YENEEA. Trimming cost V 4 bases and J 2 bases, with 12 bases left between them. The CDR3 totals 15 residues. The CDR3 DNA sequence: TGTGCCAGCAGCTCTAGACAACGTACCTACAATGAGCAGTTCTTC. This codes for CASSSRQRTYNEQFF.

Concerning this clone itself: One end of the junction fails to match germline, which may point to a read error. The gene calls are TRBV5-4 and TRBJ2-7; D unclear. Germline loops: CDR1 SGHNT, CDR2 YYREEE (reference sequence). The CDR3 is made up of 11 amino acids. The CDR3 protein is CASRLDHEQYF. CDR3 DNA: TGTGCCAGCCGCTTGGACCACGAGCAGTACTTC. Drawing the rest from reference TRBV5-4 and TRBJ2-7, the complete variable domain is ETGVTQSPTHLIKTRGQQVTLRCSSQSGHNTVSWYQQALGQGPQFIFQYYREEENGRGNFPPRFSGLQFPNYSSELNVNALELDDSALYLCASRLDHEQYFGPGTRLTVT.